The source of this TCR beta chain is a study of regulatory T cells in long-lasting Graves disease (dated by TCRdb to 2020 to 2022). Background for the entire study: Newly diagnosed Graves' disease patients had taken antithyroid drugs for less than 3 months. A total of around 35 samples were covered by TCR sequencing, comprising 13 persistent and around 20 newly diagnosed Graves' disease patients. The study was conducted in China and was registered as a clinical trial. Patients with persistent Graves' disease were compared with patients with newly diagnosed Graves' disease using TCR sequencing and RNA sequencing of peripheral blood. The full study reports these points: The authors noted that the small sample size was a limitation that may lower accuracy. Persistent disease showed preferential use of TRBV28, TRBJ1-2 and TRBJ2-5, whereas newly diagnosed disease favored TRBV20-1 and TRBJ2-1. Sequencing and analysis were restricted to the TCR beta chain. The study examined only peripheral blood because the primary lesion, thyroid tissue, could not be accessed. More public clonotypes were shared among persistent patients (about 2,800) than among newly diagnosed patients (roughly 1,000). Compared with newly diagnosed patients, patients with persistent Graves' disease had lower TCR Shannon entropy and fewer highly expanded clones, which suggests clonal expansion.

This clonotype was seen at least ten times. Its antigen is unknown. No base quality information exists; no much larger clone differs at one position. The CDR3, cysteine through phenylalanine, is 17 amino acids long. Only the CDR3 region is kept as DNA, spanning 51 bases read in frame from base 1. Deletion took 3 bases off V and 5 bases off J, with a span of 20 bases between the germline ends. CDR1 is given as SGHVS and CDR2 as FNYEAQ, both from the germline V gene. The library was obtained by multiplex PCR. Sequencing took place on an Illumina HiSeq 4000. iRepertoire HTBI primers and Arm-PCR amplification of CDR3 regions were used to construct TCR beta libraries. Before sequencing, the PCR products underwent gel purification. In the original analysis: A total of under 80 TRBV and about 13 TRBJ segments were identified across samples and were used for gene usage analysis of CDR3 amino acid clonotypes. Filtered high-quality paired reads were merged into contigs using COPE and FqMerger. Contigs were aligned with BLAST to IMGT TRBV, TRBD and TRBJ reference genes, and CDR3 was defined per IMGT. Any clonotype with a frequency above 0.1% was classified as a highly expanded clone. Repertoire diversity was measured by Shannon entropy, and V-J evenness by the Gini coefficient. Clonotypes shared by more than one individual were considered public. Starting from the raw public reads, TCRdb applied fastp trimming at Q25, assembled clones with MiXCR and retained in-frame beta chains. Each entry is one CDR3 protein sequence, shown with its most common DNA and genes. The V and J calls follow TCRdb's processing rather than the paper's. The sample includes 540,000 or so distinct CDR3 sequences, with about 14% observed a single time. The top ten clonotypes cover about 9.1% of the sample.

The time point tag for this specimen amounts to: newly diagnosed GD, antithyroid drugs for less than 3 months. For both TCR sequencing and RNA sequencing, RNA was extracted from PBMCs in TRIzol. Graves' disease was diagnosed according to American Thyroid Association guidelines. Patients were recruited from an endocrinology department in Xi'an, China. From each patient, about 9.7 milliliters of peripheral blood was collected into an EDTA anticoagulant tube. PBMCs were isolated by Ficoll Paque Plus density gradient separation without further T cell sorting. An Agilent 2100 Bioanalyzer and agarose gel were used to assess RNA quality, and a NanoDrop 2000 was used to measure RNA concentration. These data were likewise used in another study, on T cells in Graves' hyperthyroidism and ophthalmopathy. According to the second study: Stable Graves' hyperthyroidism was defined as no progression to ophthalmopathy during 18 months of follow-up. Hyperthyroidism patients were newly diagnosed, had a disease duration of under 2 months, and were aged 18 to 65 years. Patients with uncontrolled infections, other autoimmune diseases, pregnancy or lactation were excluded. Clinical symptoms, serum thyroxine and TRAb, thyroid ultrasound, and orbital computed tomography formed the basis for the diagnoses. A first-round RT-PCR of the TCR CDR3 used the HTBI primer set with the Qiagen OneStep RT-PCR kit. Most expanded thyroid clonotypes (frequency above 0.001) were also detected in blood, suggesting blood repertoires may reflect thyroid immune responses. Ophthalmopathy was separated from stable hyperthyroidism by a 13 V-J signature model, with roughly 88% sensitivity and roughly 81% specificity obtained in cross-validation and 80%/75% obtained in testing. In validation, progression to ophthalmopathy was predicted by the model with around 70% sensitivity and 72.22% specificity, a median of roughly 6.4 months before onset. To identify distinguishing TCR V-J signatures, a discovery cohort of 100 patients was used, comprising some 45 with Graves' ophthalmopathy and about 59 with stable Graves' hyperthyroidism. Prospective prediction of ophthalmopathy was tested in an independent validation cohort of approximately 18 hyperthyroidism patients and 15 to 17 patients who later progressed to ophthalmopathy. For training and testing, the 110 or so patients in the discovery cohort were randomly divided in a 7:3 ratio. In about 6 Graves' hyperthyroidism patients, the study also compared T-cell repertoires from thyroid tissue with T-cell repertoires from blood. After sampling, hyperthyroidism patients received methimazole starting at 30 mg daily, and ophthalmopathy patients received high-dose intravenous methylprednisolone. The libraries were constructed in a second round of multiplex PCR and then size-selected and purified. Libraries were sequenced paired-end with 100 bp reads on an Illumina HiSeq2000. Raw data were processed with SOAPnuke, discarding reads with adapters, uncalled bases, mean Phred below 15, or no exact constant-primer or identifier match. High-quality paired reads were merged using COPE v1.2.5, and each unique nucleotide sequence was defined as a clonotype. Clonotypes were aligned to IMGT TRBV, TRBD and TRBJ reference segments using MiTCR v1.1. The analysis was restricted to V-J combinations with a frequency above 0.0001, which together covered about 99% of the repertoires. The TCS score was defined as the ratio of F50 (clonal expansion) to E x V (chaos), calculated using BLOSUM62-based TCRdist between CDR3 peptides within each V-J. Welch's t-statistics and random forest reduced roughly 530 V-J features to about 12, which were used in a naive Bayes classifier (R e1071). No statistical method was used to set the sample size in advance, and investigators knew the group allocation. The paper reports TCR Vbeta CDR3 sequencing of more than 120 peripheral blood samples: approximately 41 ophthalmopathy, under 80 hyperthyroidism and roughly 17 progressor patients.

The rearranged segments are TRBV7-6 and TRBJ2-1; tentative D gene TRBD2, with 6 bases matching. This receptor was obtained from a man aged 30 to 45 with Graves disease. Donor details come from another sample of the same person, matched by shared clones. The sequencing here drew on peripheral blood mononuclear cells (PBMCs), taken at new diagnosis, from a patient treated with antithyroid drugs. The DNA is TGTGCCAGCAGCTTGTGGAATCCCGGGACTGAGAACAATGAGCAGTTCTTC. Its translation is CASSLWNPGTENNEQFF. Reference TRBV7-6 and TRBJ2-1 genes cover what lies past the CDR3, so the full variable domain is GAGVSQSPRYKVTKRGQDVALRCDPISGHVSLYWYRQALGQGPEFLTYFNYEAQQDKSGLPNDRFSAERPEGSISTLTIQRTEQRDSAMYRCASSLWNPGTENNEQFFGPGTRLTVL.